Below, 4 T cell receptor beta chains from the same sample are listed, as sequenced in a study of T cells in Graves' hyperthyroidism and ophthalmopathy (dated by TCRdb to the late 2010s). Receptor amplification or capture employed multiplex PCR. The run used an Illumina HiSeq 2000. The TCR beta CDR3 regions were amplified from the RNA transcripts. The first round of RT-PCR for the TCR CDR3 was performed with the HTBI primer set and the Qiagen OneStep RT-PCR kit. Using fastp trimming at Q25 and MiXCR clonotype assembly, TCRdb reanalyzed the public sequencing data and kept in-frame beta chains. All rows with the same CDR3 protein become a single entry with the most common DNA and genes. The sample table contains fewer than 550,000 distinct CDR3 sequences; only one count was recorded for about 15% of them. The ten biggest clones cover roughly 13% of the sample. Sequenced sample: blood. The receptors come from a woman under 30 with Graves' hyperthyroidism.

This CDR3 reads CASSWEIGTGALGYTF. The CDR3 DNA is TGTGCCAGCAGCTGGGAAATCGGGACAGGGGCTTTGGGCTACACCTTC. The gene calls are TRBV5-6 and TRBJ1-2; 10 nucleotides match TRBD1. The CDR3 runs 16 residues. The V and J ends lost 3 bases and 8 bases, in that order; junction bases with no gene match: 13. Per the germline V gene, CDR1 is SGHDT and CDR2 is YYEEEE.

As regards this clonotype: Just one base apart from a much larger clone, this may be a read error. The genes are TRBV27 and TRBJ1-2, with TRBD1 matching over 8 bases. Per the germline V gene, CDR1 is MNHEY and CDR2 is SMNVEV (reference sequence). Germline trimming cut 3 bases from V and 4 bases from J; bases unmatched to any gene: 10. The CDR3 is 16 residues long. The CDR3 nucleotides are TGTGCCAGCAGTTTCGGGACAGGTATGTATGGCTATGGCTACACCTTC. Translation gives CASSFGTGMYGYGYTF.

The rearrangement uses TRBV4-1 and TRBJ2-3; D is perhaps TRBD1 (5 bases). The CDR3 sequence is 15 residues long. Germline CDR1 and CDR2: MGHRA and YSYEKL. Deletions cut 0 bases from V and 2 bases from J, with 9 bases between. The CDR3 protein is CASSQDRTSTDTQYF. The CDR3 nucleotides are TGCGCCAGCAGCCAAGATCGGACATCCACAGATACGCAGTATTTT.

This clonotype has a handful of counts. The rearrangement links TRBV12-3 or TRBV12-4 to TRBJ2-3, with 7 bases identical to TRBD1. Trimming took 7 bases from V and 8 from J; bases not matched to a gene: 9. CDR3 length equals 13 residues. CDR3 coding DNA: TGTGCCAGCAAGGGGGAAGGGGGCGGTACGCAGTATTTT. Protein sequence: CASKGEGGGTQYF.